This T cell receptor (beta chain) appears in the sequencing data of a study of a mutant IDH1 vaccine in newly diagnosed glioma. Study background: Patients received vaccination from 4-6 weeks after radiotherapy alone, or with temozolomide cycles. Among treated patients, around 62% were male and around 40% female, and mean age was around 40 years.

On this clone itself: Its specificity is unknown.

Data came from immunoSEQ multiplex PCR; TCRdb stores just in-frame clones and leaves some out. This table has around 58,000 clones, about 80% appearing once. Noted time point: week 5, during vaccination. Vaccinated patients received 300 ug of mutant IDH1 20-mer peptide per dose, with topical imiquimod. With 6 bases removed from V and 0 bases from J, the gap between germline ends came to 2 bases. The CDR3 has 11 amino acids. CDR1 and CDR2 from the germline V gene are MDHEN and SYDVKM. This clonotype was sampled from a man aged 30-40 years with glioma. The sequenced sample was PBMCs, obtained from a glioma patient whose treatment included an IDH1 peptide vaccine. This chain joins TRBV28 and TRBJ1-1, with unresolved D. CDR3 sequence (DNA): TGTGCCAGCAGAATGAACACTGAAGCTTTCTTT. Translating gives CASRMNTEAFF.